This entry concerns a single TCR beta chain. What this receptor recognizes is not known. Base qualities are not at hand, and no much larger clone is one base apart. From the second PCR step onward, the TCR alpha chain libraries and the TCR beta chain libraries were amplified separately. To determine each donor's CMV status, fresh PBMCs were stimulated overnight with CMV viral lysate, and IFNgamma production from CD4+ T cells was then assessed. CD4 T cells were positively selected with Miltenyi beads, followed by positive selection of CD8 T cells from the CD4-negative fraction. After staining for CD3, CD4, CD8, CD45RA, CD27 and a live/dead dye, cells were sorted on a BD Aria II into four subsets based on CD45RA and CD27. Blood was obtained from three healthy volunteers, and the blood from each volunteer was fractionated into CD4 and CD8 T cells and subsequently into four differentiation subsets. Roughly 120 ml of peripheral blood was collected from each donor, and PBMC were isolated by Ficoll-Paque PLUS density-gradient centrifugation. Sorted cells were lysed in RLT buffer, after which RNA was extracted using a Qiagen RNeasy kit and stored at -80 degrees C.

This sample stems from a study of naive and memory T cell subsets (dated by TCRdb to 2017 to 2019). In terms of the full investigation: The study applied an open-source, UMI-based TCR alpha and beta sequencing pipeline to sorted naive and memory peripheral blood T cell subsets. Complete agreement was observed between the functional CMV T cell responses and the IgG serology results. RNA was DNase-treated and reverse transcribed with TCR constant-region primers, mostly using SuperScript III.

The method behind the library was UMI-ligation and nested PCR. An equimolar mix of two oligonucleotides covering both TRBC1 and TRBC2 was used as the beta constant-region primer. A single-stranded oligonucleotide bearing the SP2 primer plus a 12-nucleotide UMI was ligated onto the 3' end of the cDNA by T4 RNA ligase 1. Four rounds of PCR, combining the SP2 primer with nested alpha and beta constant-region primers, were used to amplify the ligated cDNA. The ligation reaction was incubated at 16°C for roughly 19-24 hours. PCR2 was typically performed as a SYBR Green qPCR and was stopped at a predetermined threshold so that over-amplification was prevented. Agencourt AMPure XP magnetic beads were used for all purifications after the first. Libraries were quantified by Qubit and checked on a TapeStation, with a main peak expected near 650 bp. The pooled libraries were sequenced on an Illumina MiSeq using v2 2x251 paired-end kits, which usually yielded roughly 0.9-2 million reads per sample. Each sample library was pooled at around 4.1 nM, and roughly 5-7.5% PhiX was included to improve cluster recognition. The original pipeline was this. Using tag matching that tolerated one base-pair mismatch, Decombinator assigned V and J genes to FASTQ reads that had been processed by Demultiplexor. By using UMIs, Collapsinator corrected both sequencing errors and the frequency errors caused by PCR heterogeneity. CDR3Translator translated TCRs and extracted CDR3s from the conserved cysteine to the FGXG phenylalanine, flagging non-productive sequences. Repertoires were subsampled to equal numbers of UMI-defined TCRs before Gini, Shannon entropy and inverse Simpson indices were calculated. Within the linear range, a power law was fitted by maximum likelihood to the distributions of clonotype abundance. Similar UMI counts, unique TCR numbers and clonal distributions were obtained with the pipeline and with MIGEC on one naive CD8 sample. In one analysis, naive TCRs also found in any memory subset of the same donor were removed from the naive repertoire. The repertoires were searched for just under 7,500 CMV-associated CDR3 sequences that had been compiled from VDJdb and a published dataset. TCRdb reworked the public reads: Q25 trimming with fastp, MiXCR clone assembly, productive beta chains retained. Entries that share a CDR3 protein sequence are merged under the most common genes and DNA. The V and J calls were determined by TCRdb, not by the authors. The sample table holds 140,000 to 150,000 distinct CDR3 sequences, of which about 18% were seen once. The leading ten clones occupy just over 0.14% of the sample.

General study outcomes and caveats: A few larger clonotypes were present in naive repertoires, particularly the CD8 repertoires, and these clonotypes were possibly memory cells re-expressing CD45RA. TCR abundance followed a power law with an exponent that was different for naive and memory subsets but consistent across the three individuals. After error correction, over 90% of naive TCR sequences appeared only once, giving much steeper abundance distributions than memory subsets. Each clonotype was defined as a single alpha or beta chain sequence rather than as a paired alpha/beta receptor. In both CD4 and CD8 cells, going from naive through CM, EM and EMRA, the Gini index went up while Shannon and inverse Simpson diversity went down. The repertoire findings for the naive and memory subsets could not be validated, as no ground truth was available. RNA-based TCR counts may be influenced by expression changes linked to T cell activation and differentiation.

Including cysteine and phenylalanine, the CDR3 has 12 amino acids. Just CDR3 DNA is preserved here, 36 bases in frame from base 1. Trimming at the junction amounts to 6 bases on V and 6 bases on J, and the germline ends lie 10 bases apart. CDR1 and CDR2 (MNHEY, SVGAGI) derive from the germline V gene. The sequenced material came from naive CD4+ T cells from blood. According to the study, the label for this sample's cell subset or site signals: naive T cells, CD45RA high CD27+. The chain is made from TRBV6-5 and TRBJ2-3; the D gene lacks a confident call. The receptor was isolated from a human donor in good health. The CDR3: CASRNPTDTQYF. The DNA is as follows: TGTGCCAGCAGAAACCCCACGGATACGCAGTATTTT.